The TCR beta chain described here comes from a study of T cells in women clearing cervical HPV infection. Average input was around 1,100 ng genomic DNA for immunoSEQ TCR beta CDR3 amplification. TCRdb keeps only in-frame clones here, not all; method: immunoSEQ multiplex PCR. The sample has tens of thousands of clones. The CDR3 is made up of 12 amino acids. Germline CDR1 and CDR2: SEHNR and FQNEAQ (reference sequence). Worth noting for this clone: Antigen specificity is unknown. The CDR3 end lies 3 residues beyond the end of the read and is filled in from the germline J gene.

The study, taken as a whole, reports: CIN3+ cases had significantly higher TCR repertoire richness than controls, but evenness did not differ.

The chain is built from TRBV7-9 and TRBJ2-3; possibly TRBD1 for D (6 bases). Sequencing input: blood buffy coat. The sequence derives from a woman aged 18 to 75 with a cervical HPV16 infection that either progressed to CIN3+ or cleared (not recorded which). The CDR3 loop reads CASSLDRVAQYF. The covered CDR3 bases are TGTGCCAGCAGCCTGGACAGAGTCGCG.